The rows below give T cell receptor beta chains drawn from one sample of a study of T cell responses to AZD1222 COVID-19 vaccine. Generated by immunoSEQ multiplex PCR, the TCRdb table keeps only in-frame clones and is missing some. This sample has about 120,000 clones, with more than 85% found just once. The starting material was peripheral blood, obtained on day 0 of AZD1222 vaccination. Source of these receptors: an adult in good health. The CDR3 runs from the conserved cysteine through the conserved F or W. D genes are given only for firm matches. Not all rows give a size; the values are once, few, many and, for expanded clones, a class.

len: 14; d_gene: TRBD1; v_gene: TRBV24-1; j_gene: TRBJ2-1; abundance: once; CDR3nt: TGTGCCACGGGCCGGACAGGGGTCTACAATGAGCAGTTCTTC; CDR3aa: CATGRTGVYNEQFF
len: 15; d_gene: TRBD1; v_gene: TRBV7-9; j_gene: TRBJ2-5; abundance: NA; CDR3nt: TGTGCCAGCAGCGAATTCGGACAGGTCCAAGAGACCCAGTACTTC; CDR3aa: CASSEFGQVQETQYF
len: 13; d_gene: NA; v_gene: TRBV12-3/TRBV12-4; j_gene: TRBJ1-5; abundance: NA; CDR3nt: TGTGCCAGCAGTTTAGGGTACAATCAGCCCCAGCATTTT; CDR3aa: CASSLGYNQPQHF
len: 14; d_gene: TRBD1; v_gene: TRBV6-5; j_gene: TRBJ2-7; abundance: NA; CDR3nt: TGTGCCAGCAGCCGGACAGGGAGGTACTACGAGCAGTACTTC; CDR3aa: CASSRTGRYYEQYF
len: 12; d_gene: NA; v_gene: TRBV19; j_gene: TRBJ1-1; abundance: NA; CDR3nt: TGTGCCAGTAGCTACCTGGGGACTGAAGCTTTCTTT; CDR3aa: CASSYLGTEAFF
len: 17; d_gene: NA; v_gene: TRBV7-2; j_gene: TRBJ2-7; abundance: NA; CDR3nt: TGTGCCAGCAGCTTAGAACGCTTGGACGCCATGATCTACGAGCAGTACTTC; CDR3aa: CASSLERLDAMIYEQYF
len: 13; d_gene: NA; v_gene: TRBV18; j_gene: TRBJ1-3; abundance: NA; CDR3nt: TGTGCCAGCTCACCACGGGCAGGAAACACCATATATTTT; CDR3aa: CASSPRAGNTIYF
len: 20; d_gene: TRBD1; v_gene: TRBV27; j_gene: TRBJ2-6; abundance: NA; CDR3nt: TGTGCCAGCAGTCCTAGAACCGGGACAGGGAGTCTCTCTGGGGCCAACGTCCTGACTTTC; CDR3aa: CASSPRTGTGSLSGANVLTF
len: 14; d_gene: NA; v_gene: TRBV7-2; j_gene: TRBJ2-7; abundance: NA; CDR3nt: TGTGCCAGCAGCTTAGTGGCAGGAGTATACGAGCAGTACTTC; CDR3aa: CASSLVAGVYEQYF
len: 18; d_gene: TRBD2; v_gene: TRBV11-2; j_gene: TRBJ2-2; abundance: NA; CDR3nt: TGTGCCAGCAGCTTAGGGGATTGGAGCGGGATGAACACCGGGGAGCTGTTTTTT; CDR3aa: CASSLGDWSGMNTGELFF
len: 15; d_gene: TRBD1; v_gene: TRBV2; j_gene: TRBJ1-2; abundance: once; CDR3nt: TGTGCCAGCAGTGAAGCGCTTCGGGCAGGGGGTTGGTACACCTTC; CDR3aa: CASSEALRAGGWYTF
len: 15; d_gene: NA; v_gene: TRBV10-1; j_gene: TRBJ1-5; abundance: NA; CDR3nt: TGCGCCAGCAGTGTTAGGGTTCTACCGCACCAGCCCCAGCATTTT; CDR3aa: CASSVRVLPHQPQHF
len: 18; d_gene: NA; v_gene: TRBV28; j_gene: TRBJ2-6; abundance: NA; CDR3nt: TGTGCCAGCAGTTTATGGGGCAGGGGATCTGATGGGGCCAACGTCCTGACTTTC; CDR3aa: CASSLWGRGSDGANVLTF
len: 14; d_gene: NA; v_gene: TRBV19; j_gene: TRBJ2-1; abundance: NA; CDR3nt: TGTGCCAGTAGCACGGGGGACCCTTTCCATGAGCAGTTCTTC; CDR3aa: CASSTGDPFHEQFF
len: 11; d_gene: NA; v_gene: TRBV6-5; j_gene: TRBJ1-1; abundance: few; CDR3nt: TGTGCCAGCAAGGTGAACACTGAAGCTTTCTTT; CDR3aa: CASKVNTEAFF
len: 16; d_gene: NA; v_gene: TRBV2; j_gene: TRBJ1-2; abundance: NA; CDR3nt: TGTGCCAGCAGTGAATCCTTTTCCGGGACCGAGGATGGCTACACCTTC; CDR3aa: CASSESFSGTEDGYTF
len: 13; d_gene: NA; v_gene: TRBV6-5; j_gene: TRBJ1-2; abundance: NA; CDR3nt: TGTGCCAGCAAACAGGAAGGGGTCTATGGCTACACCTTC; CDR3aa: CASKQEGVYGYTF
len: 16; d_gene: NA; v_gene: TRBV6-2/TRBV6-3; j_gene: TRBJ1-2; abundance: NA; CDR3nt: TGTGCCAGCAGCCCTCTAAACCCAACAGGGACCAATGGCTACACCTTC; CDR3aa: CASSPLNPTGTNGYTF
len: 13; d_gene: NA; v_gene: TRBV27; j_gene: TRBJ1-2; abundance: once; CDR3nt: TGTGCCAGCCGTTCCTCGGCAACCTATGGCTACACCTTC; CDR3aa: CASRSSATYGYTF
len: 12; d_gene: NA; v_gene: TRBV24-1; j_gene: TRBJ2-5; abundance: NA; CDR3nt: TGTGCCACCAGTGATTGGAGAGAGACCCAGTACTTC; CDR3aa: CATSDWRETQYF
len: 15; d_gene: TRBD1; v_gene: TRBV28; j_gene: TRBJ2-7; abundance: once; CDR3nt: TGTGCCAGCATCGGAGAAGGACAGGGGGCTGGTGAGCAGTACTTC; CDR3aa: CASIGEGQGAGEQYF
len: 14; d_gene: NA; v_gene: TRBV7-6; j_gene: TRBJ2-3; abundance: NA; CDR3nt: TGTGCCAGCAGCCCGTTGACTAGCACAGATACGCAGTATTTT; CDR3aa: CASSPLTSTDTQYF
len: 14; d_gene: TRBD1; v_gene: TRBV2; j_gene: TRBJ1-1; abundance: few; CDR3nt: TGTGCCAGCAGTCGAGGACAGGGTATGACTGAAGCTTTCTTT; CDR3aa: CASSRGQGMTEAFF
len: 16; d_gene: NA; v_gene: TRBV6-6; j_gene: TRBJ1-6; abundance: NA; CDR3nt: TGTGCCAGCAGTTACCGGGAAAGTTCCTATAATTCACCCCTCCACTTT; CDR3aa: CASSYRESSYNSPLHF
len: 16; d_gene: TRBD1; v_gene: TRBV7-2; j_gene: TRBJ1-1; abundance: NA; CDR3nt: TGTGCCAGCAGCACCCGGACAGGGAGATCGGTGGGTGAAGCTTTCTTT; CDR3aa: CASSTRTGRSVGEAFF
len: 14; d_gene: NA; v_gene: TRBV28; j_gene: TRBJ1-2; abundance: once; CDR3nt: TGTGCCAGCAGTACGAGACAGGCTAACTATGGCTACACCTTC; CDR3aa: CASSTRQANYGYTF
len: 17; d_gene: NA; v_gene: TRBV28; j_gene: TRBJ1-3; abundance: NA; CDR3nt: TGTGCCAGCAGCCCTGGGGACAACCTATACTCTGGAAACACCATATATTTT; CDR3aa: CASSPGDNLYSGNTIYF
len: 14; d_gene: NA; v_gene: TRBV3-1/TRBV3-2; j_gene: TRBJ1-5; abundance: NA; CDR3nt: TGTGCCAGCAGCCAAGATGGGGGATATCAGCCCCAGCATTTT; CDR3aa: CASSQDGGYQPQHF
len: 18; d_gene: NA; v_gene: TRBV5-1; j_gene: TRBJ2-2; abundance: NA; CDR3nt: TGCGCCAGCAGCTCCTCCTCCGGAATCGGCCGGGACGGCGGGGAGCTGTTTTTT; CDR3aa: CASSSSSGIGRDGGELFF
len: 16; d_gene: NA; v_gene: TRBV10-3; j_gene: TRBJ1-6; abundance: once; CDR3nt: TGTGCCATCAGTGAGTCGGAAACAGCAGATAATTCACCCCTCCACTTT; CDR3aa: CAISESETADNSPLHF
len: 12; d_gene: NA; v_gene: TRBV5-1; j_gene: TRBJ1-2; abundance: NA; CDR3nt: TGCGCCAGCAGCGGGCGGGGCCGGGGCTACACCTTC; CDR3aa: CASSGRGRGYTF
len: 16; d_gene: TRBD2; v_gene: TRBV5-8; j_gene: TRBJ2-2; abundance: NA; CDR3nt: TGTGCCAGCAGCCTGAGCCTGAGCGGGGTTACCGGGGAGCTGTTTTTT; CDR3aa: CASSLSLSGVTGELFF
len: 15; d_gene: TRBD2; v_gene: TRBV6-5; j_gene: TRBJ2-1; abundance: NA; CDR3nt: TGTGCCAGCAGTTCCTTAGCTAGCGGGAGTAATGAGCAGTTCTTC; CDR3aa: CASSSLASGSNEQFF
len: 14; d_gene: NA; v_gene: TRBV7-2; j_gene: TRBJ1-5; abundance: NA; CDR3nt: TGTGCCAGCAGCATCCAGCGCATTAATCAGCCCCAGCATTTT; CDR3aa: CASSIQRINQPQHF
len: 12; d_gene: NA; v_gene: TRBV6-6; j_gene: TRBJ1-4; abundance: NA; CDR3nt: TGTGCCACCAAGAGAGGGGAGGAAAAACTGTTTTTT; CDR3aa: CATKRGEEKLFF
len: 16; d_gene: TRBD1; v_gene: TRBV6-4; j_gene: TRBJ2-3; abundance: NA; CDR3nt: TGTGCCAGCAGTGACTCGGGAGGACAGGGGGGAGATACGCAGTATTTT; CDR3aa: CASSDSGGQGGDTQYF
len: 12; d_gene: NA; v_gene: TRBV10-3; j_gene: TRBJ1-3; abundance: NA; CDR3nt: TGTGCCATCAGTGAGATGGGGAACACCATATATTTT; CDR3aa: CAISEMGNTIYF
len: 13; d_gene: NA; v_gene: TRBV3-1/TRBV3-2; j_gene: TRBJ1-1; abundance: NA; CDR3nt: TGTGCCAGCAGCCAACAGGGGAACACTGAAGCTTTCTTT; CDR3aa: CASSQQGNTEAFF
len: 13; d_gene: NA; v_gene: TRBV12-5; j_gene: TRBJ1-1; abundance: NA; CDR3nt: TGTGCTAGTGGTTTCGGGGCGAACACTGAAGCTTTCTTT; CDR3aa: CASGFGANTEAFF
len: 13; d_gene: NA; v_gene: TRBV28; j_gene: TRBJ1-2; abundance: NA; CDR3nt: TGTGCCAGCAGTCCACCCCCGACAGGAGGCTACACCTTC; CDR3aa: CASSPPPTGGYTF
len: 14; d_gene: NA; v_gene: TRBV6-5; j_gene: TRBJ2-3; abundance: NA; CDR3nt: TGTGCCAGCAGACCCCGGGAATACACAGATACGCAGTATTTT; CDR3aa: CASRPREYTDTQYF
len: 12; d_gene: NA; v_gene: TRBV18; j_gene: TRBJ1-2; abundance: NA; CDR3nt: TGTGCCAGCTCACCAGCAGGGAATGGCTACACCTTC; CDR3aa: CASSPAGNGYTF
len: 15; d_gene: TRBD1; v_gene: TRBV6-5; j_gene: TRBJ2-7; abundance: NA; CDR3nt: TGTGCCAGCAGTTCCTCACCAGGGGGCGTGGGGGAGCAGTACTTC; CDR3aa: CASSSSPGGVGEQYF
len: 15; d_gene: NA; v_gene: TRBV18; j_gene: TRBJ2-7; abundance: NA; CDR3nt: TGTGCCAGCTCACCACAAGAGGGGCAGTCCTACGAGCAGTACTTC; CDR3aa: CASSPQEGQSYEQYF
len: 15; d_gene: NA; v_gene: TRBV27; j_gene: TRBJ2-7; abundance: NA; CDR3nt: TGTGCCAGCAGTTTATCGGCAGGCGGGGCCTACGAGCAGTACTTC; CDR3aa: CASSLSAGGAYEQYF
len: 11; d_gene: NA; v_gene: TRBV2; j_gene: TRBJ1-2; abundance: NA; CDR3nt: TGTGCCAGCAGGGGAACTACTGGCTACACCTTC; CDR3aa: CASRGTTGYTF
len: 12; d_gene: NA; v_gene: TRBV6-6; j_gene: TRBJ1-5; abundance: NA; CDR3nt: TGTGCCAGCAGTCATGCCAATCAGCCCCAGCATTTT; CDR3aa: CASSHANQPQHF
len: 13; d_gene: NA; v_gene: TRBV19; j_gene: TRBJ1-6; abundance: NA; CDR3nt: TGTGCCAGTAGTACAAAGCAGAATTCACCCCTCCACTTT; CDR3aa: CASSTKQNSPLHF
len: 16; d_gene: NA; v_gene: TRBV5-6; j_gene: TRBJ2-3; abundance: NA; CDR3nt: TGTGCCAGCACCTCGGACAGAGAATCTAGCACAGATACGCAGTATTTT; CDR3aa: CASTSDRESSTDTQYF
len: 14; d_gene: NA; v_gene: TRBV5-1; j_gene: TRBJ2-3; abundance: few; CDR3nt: TGCGCCAGCAGCCGCGACAGCCTCACAGATACGCAGTATTTT; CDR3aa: CASSRDSLTDTQYF
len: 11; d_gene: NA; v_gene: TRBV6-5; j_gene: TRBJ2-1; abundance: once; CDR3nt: TGTGCCAGCACCTTTAAGAATGAGCAGTTCTTC; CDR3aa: CASTFKNEQFF
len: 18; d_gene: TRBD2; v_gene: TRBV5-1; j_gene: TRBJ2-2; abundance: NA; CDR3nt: TGCGCCAGCAGCACACTGGTCACTAGCGGGAGTAACACCGGGGAGCTGTTTTTT; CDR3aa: CASSTLVTSGSNTGELFF
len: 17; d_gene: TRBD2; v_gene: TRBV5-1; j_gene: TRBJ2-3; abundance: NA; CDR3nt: TGCGCCAGCAGCTTGGCCGGAATAGCGGGAGGTCGAGATACGCAGTATTTT; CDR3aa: CASSLAGIAGGRDTQYF
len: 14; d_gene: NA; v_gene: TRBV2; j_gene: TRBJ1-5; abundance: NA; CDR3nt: TGTGCCAGCAGTGAAAACCAGGGCAGTCAGCCCCAGCATTTT; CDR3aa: CASSENQGSQPQHF
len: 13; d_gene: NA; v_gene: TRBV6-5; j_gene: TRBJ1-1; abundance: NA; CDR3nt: TGTGCCAGCAGTTTAAGCCAGACCGGGAGAGCTTTCTTT; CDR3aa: CASSLSQTGRAFF
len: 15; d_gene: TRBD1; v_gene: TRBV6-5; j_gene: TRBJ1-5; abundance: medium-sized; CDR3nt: TGTGCCAGCAGTCCCTCCGCAGGGGGGAATCAGCCCCAGCATTTT; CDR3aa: CASSPSAGGNQPQHF
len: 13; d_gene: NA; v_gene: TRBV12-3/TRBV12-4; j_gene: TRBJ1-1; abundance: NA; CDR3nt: TGTGCCAGCAGTTTATCGTGGAACACTGAAGCTTTCTTT; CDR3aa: CASSLSWNTEAFF